The 20 T cell receptor beta chains listed next were all sequenced from one sample in a study of blood T cell repertoires in COVID-19. The method was immunoSEQ multiplex PCR; TCRdb's version includes in-frame clones alone and lacks a portion of them. The data hold about 220,000 clones, with around 82% observed a single time. The sample was peripheral blood. The source of these receptors is a human donor in a cohort sampled during active COVID-19.

The gene calls are TRBV5-1 and TRBJ1-4; 8 bases agree with TRBD1. The CDR3 has 15 amino acids. Unmatched junction bases numbered 8, after V lost 4 bases and J lost 6 bases. In germline, CDR1 is SGHRS, CDR2 YFSETQ. The CDR3 spells CASSGFTGGDEKLFF. The CDR3 DNA sequence: TGCGCCAGCAGCGGATTTACAGGGGGAGATGAAAAACTGTTTTTT.

In this sample, this clone turned up a few times. CDR3 DNA sequence: TGTGCCAGTAGTACAGGGAAGGCTGAAGCTTTCTTT. Translating gives CASSTGKAEAFF. The V call is TRBV19, the J call TRBJ1-1; D might be TRBD1 (5 bases). Germline values: CDR1 LNHDA, CDR2 SQIVND (reference sequence). With 4 bases removed from V and 6 bases from J, the gap between germline ends came to 9 bases. The CDR3 has 12 amino acids. The whole variable domain, filled in from reference TRBV19 and TRBJ1-1, reads DGGITQSPKYLFRKEGQNVTLSCEQNLNHDAMYWYRQDPGQGLRLIYYSQIVNDFQKGDIAEGYSVSREKKESFPLTVTSAQKNPTAFYLCASSTGKAEAFFGQGTRLTVV.

Written as DNA, the CDR3 is TGTGCCAGCAGCTTAAGCTGGCTAGCGGAGTACAATGAGCAGTTCTTC. Encoded protein: CASSLSWLAEYNEQFF. The gene calls are TRBV7-2 and TRBJ2-1; 7 nucleotides agree with TRBD2. Germline-derived CDR1 and CDR2 are SGHTA and FQGNSA. V lost 2 bases to trimming and J lost 4 bases; unmatched junction nucleotides: 8. The CDR3 extends over 16 amino acids.

On this clone: An end of the junction differs from the germline gene, which may be a read error. This chain connects TRBV6-1 to TRBJ2-4; 7 nucleotides align to TRBD1. The CDR3 extends over 14 amino acids. Germline V gene sequence: CDR1 MNHNS, CDR2 SASEGT. CDR3 sequence reads: CASSEGQGKYIQYF. The CDR3 nucleotides are TGTGCCAGCAGTGAAGGACAGGGCAAATACATTCAGTACTTC.

The CDR3 spells CASSSLGQGNSPLHF. CDR3 coding DNA: TGTGCCAGCAGTTCTCTGGGGCAGGGGAATTCACCCCTCCACTTT. The chain employs TRBV6-4 and TRBJ1-6; D is perhaps TRBD1 (6 bases). Germline CDR1 is MRHNA and CDR2 is SNTAGT. The CDR3 totals 15 residues. V lost 5 bases and J lost 7, with 15 bases in between.

The chain joins TRBV19 to TRBJ2-2, with TRBD1 matching over 11 bases. The CDR3 contains 15 residues. The germline gives CDR1 LNHDA, CDR2 SQIVND (reference sequence). With 6 bases clipped from V and 5 bases from J, the junction kept 5 bases outside the gene matches. The CDR3 DNA sequence: TGTGCCAGTAGCCTGGACAGGGGGCAAACCGGGGAGCTGTTTTTT. Amino acids: CASSLDRGQTGELFF.

The chain couples TRBV12-2 to TRBJ1-5. TRBV12-2 is classified as a pseudogene. This CDR3 comprises 13 residues. The CDR3 DNA is TGTGCAAGTCGCGAGGGTAGCAATCAGCCCCAGCATTTT. It yields the protein CASREGSNQPQHF.

The V gene is TRBV6-5, the J gene TRBJ2-7; TRBD2 agrees at 8 bases. The V segment lost 2 bases and the J segment 6 bases; nucleotides outside the gene matches: 12. CDR1 and CDR2 from the germline V gene are MNHEY and SVGAGI. This CDR3 spans 16 amino acids. The CDR3 spells CASSYGRGEKLAEQYF. CDR3 DNA: TGTGCCAGCAGTTACGGGCGGGGGGAGAAACTCGCCGAGCAGTACTTC.

This clone has just a few counts. The chain joins TRBV10-3 to TRBJ2-7, with 12 bases identical to TRBD2. CDR1 and CDR2 from the germline V gene are ENHRY and SYGVKD. V was pared by 7 bases and J by 3 bases, with 7 bases of the junction left unmatched. The CDR3 consists of 15 residues. The CDR3 loop reads CAITASSGGGYEQYF. The CDR3 DNA follows: TGTGCCATCACCGCATCTAGCGGGGGGGGCTACGAGCAGTACTTC.

This chain connects TRBV2 to TRBJ1-1; D remains ambiguous. Per germline, CDR1 SNHLY and CDR2 FYNNEI. This CDR3 is built from 12 residues. V was pared by 4 bases and J by 7 bases, with 10 bases between. The CDR3 sequence is CASSVTALEAFF. The CDR3 region has the DNA TGTGCCAGCAGTGTAACTGCCCTTGAAGCTTTCTTT.

This chain links TRBV6-5 with TRBJ1-1; 7 nucleotides agree with TRBD1. The CDR3 consists of 14 residues. The germline V gene has CDR1 MNHEY and CDR2 SVGAGI. V trimming: 4 bases; J trimming: 3 bases; junction bases outside the gene matches: 5. The DNA for the CDR3 is TGTGCCAGCAGTTCAGTGCAGGGGGACACTGAAGCTTTCTTT. This gives the protein CASSSVQGDTEAFF.

V gene TRBV20-1 combines with J gene TRBJ1-6; D gene ambiguous. Trimming stripped 3 bases from V and 7 bases from J, with 10 bases between. The germline gives CDR1 DFQATT, CDR2 SNEGSKA (reference sequence). The CDR3 is made up of 13 amino acids. DNA for the CDR3: TGCAGTGCTAGTTACGTAGCCAATTCACCCCTCCACTTT. It yields the protein CSASYVANSPLHF.

The V gene is TRBV5-1, the J gene TRBJ2-1; 12 bases align to TRBD2. Germline V lookup: CDR1 SGHRS, CDR2 YFSETQ. The CDR3 consists of 17 residues. Trimming removed 1 base from V and 3 bases from J; junction bases left unmatched: 5. The CDR3 here is CASSLRTSGEDYNEQFF. The CDR3 DNA is TGCGCCAGCAGCTTGAGGACTAGCGGGGAGGACTACAATGAGCAGTTCTTC. Together with reference TRBV5-1 and TRBJ2-1, the CDR3 gives the full variable domain: KAGVTQTPRYLIKTRGQQVTLSCSPISGHRSVSWYQQTPGQGLQFLFEYFSETQRNKGNFPGRFSGRQFSNSRSEMNVSTLELGDSALYLCASSLRTSGEDYNEQFFGPGTRLTVL.

This clone was detected a few times. CDR3 sequence reads: CASSHTGGNQPQHF. The DNA for the CDR3 is TGCGCCAGCAGCCATACAGGGGGGAATCAGCCCCAGCATTTT. The V and J genes are TRBV4-3 and TRBJ1-5; TRBD1 aligns across 8 bases. The trim removed 3 bases at V and 4 bases at J, leaving 2 bases unmatched. Germline V gene lookup returns CDR1 LGHNA and CDR2 YSLEER. This CDR3 spans 14 amino acids.

This clone showed up just once. The V call is TRBV10-3, the J call TRBJ2-2; D is perhaps TRBD1 (6 bases). The CDR3 has 15 residues. The ends were cut back, 3 bases at V and 3 bases at J, with 11 bases in the middle. The germline CDR1 and CDR2 sequences are ENHRY and SYGVKD. Here the CDR3 DNA reads TGTGCCATCAGTGATTTGGGGGCAGACACCGGGGAGCTGTTTTTT. Translation: CAISDLGADTGELFF.

The chain employs TRBV3-1 (or the pseudogene TRBV3-2) and TRBJ2-3; TRBD2 aligns across 8 bases. The trim removed 1 base at V and 12 bases at J, leaving 3 bases unmatched. The CDR3 length is 12 residues. Germline V CDR1 and CDR2: LGHDT, YNNKEL (reference sequence). The CDR3 loop is CASSQAGGAQYF. The CDR3 region has the DNA TGTGCCAGCAGCCAAGCCGGGGGGGCCCAGTATTTT.

The chain joins TRBV7-2 to TRBJ2-3, with 8 bases identical to TRBD2. With 0 bases clipped from V and 2 bases from J, the junction kept 4 bases outside the gene matches. The CDR3 contains 16 residues. Germline assignment: CDR1 SGHTA and CDR2 FQGNSA. The CDR3 here is CASSLAGRGATDTQYF. The CDR3 nucleotides read TGTGCCAGCAGCTTAGCGGGGCGGGGGGCCACAGATACGCAGTATTTT.

This chain links TRBV7-2 with TRBJ2-3, with TRBD2 matching 8 bases. CDR1 SGHTA and CDR2 FQGNSA come from the germline V gene. The V gene end was trimmed by 1 base and the J gene end by 2 bases; junction bases not matched to a gene: 8. CDR3 length: 17 amino acids. The CDR3 nucleotides are TGTGCCAGCAGCTTAGATGATCCGGGGGGGCCCACAGATACGCAGTATTTT. This translates into CASSLDDPGGPTDTQYF.

The chain carries TRBV27 and TRBJ1-5, with D unresolved. Germline values: CDR1 MNHEY, CDR2 SMNVEV (reference sequence). The CDR3 consists of 14 residues. V gave up 4 bases and J gave up 3 bases, with 10 bases separating them. In DNA form, the CDR3 reads TGTGCCAGCAGTTCCGGGAACCACAATCAGCCCCAGCATTTT. This codes for CASSSGNHNQPQHF.

This rearrangement joins TRBV7-8 to TRBJ2-3; the match to TRBD2 covers 7 bases. V trimming: 3 bases; J trimming: 5 bases; junction bases outside the gene matches: 11. This CDR3 spans 16 amino acids. The germline CDR1 and CDR2 sequences are SGHVS and FQNEAQ. DNA for the CDR3: TGTGCCAGCAGCTTTTACCAGACCTGGGAGGGAGATACGCAGTATTTT. This encodes CASSFYQTWEGDTQYF.